These 20 T cell receptor beta chains were all obtained from the same sample, sequenced in a study of vaccination and CD4 T cells after COVID-19. These receptors' antigens are unknown. Treatment of the sample: roughly ten-day PBMC culture with coronavirus spike peptide pools or control peptides (ViraFEST assay). Sequencing of cultured CD4+ T cell DNA used the Oncomine TCR Beta short-read assay. TCRdb reprocessed the PCR reads with MiXCR, giving one entry per CDR3 protein. Here the sample spans about 20,000 distinct CDR3 sequences, 60% being singletons. Sequencing was performed on CD4+ T cells from blood, cultured in vitro, taken after SARS-CoV-2 vaccination. Receptors originate from a human donor who had recovered from COVID-19.

The chain recombines TRBV7-2 with TRBJ2-1; D is ambiguous. The CDR3 spans 14 residues. V lost 5 bases to trimming and J lost 0 bases, with 8 bases between them. Germline V lookup: CDR1 SGHTA, CDR2 FQGNSA. CDR3 sequence (DNA): TGTGCCAGCAGCCCGGATAGCTCCTACAATGAGCAGTTCTTC. Its translation: CASSPDSSYNEQFF.

This chain uses TRBV28 with TRBJ1-2; D is possibly TRBD1 (5 bases). The V and J ends lost 3 bases and 4 bases respectively, with 9 bases between them. The CDR3 length is 13 residues. Germline-derived CDR1 and CDR2 are MDHEN and SYDVKM. The CDR3, as DNA: TGTGCCAGCAGTTTCGGGGCTTTCTATGGCTACACCTTC. This encodes CASSFGAFYGYTF.

This chain joins TRBV7-9 and TRBJ1-1; a weak D match, TRBD1 (5 bases). V dropped 5 bases and J dropped 4 bases, with 14 bases sitting between them. Germline V CDR1 and CDR2: SEHNR, FQNEAQ (reference sequence). This CDR3 comprises 14 residues. The CDR3 protein is CASSLGGLGTEAFF. CDR3 nucleotide sequence: TGTGCCAGCAGCCTCGGGGGGTTGGGCACTGAAGCTTTCTTT. The full variable domain, its missing parts supplied by reference TRBV7-9 and TRBJ1-1, is DTGVSQNPRHKITKRGQNVTFRCDPISEHNRLYWYRQTLGQGPEFLTYFQNEAQLEKSRLLSDRFSAERPKGSFSTLEIQRTEQGDSAMYLCASSLGGLGTEAFFGQGTRLTVV.

In the case of this clonotype: The junction and the germline gene differ at one end; a read error may be behind it. The rearrangement joins TRBV6-5 to TRBJ1-6, with TRBD1 matching over 7 bases. Germline CDR1 is MNHEY and CDR2 is SVGAGI. The CDR3 is made up of 12 amino acids. Here the CDR3 reads CASSHSGGTLHF. DNA for the CDR3: TGTGCCAGCAGTCACTCAGGGGGTACCCTCCACTTT.

The chain is built from TRBV20-1 and TRBJ1-6; D call uncertain. This CDR3 spans 14 amino acids. Germline-derived CDR1 and CDR2 are DFQATT and SNEGSKA (reference sequence). The V end lost 2 bases, the J end lost 4 bases, and 9 bases lay between the germline ends. CDR3 in amino acids: CSARMPSYNSPLHF. CDR3 coding DNA: TGCAGTGCTAGAATGCCCTCGTATAATTCACCCCTCCACTTT.

The rearrangement joins TRBV29-1 to TRBJ1-5; TRBD1 matches at 8 bases. The CDR3 consists of 13 residues. Germline V gene lookup returns CDR1 SQVTM and CDR2 ANQGSEA. With V trimmed by 4 bases and J by 5 bases, 4 bases remained unmatched. CDR3 nucleotide sequence: TGCAGCGTTGGAGGACAGGGAGATCAGCCCCAGCATTTT. Amino acids: CSVGGQGDQPQHF.

This clonotype came up a few times. The CDR3 nucleotides are TGTGCCAGCAGCTTAGGTCTAGGGATGGGGCCCCAGCATTTT. This gives the protein CASSLGLGMGPQHF. This chain joins TRBV7-2 and TRBJ1-5; D is unresolved. The CDR3 has 14 amino acids. Trimming removed 1 base from V and 9 bases from J, with 13 bases in between. Per germline, CDR1 SGHTA and CDR2 FQGNSA. The full variable domain, its missing parts supplied by reference TRBV7-2 and TRBJ1-5, is GAGVSQSPSNKVTEKGKDVELRCDPISGHTALYWYRQSLGQGLEFLIYFQGNSAPDKSGLPSDRFSAERTGGSVSTLTIQRTQQEDSAVYLCASSLGLGMGPQHFGDGTRLSIL.

The chain carries TRBV6-2 or TRBV6-3 and TRBJ1-6; TRBD1 might be the D (5 bases). The V end was cut by 2 bases, the J end by 7 bases, with 9 bases between. Per the germline V gene, CDR1 is MNHEY and CDR2 is SVGEGT. The length of the CDR3 is 14 residues. This CDR3 reads CASSYPRGNSPLHF. CDR3 coding DNA: TGTGCCAGCAGTTACCCCCGGGGGAATTCACCCCTCCACTTT.

CDR3 loop: CASSSPTGGPYSPLHF. For the CDR3, the DNA is TGTGCCAGCAGTTCCCCCACTGGGGGTCCTTATTCACCCCTCCACTTT. The V call is TRBV28, the J call TRBJ1-6; weak D call: TRBD1 (5 bases). The CDR3 contains 16 residues. Germline assignment: CDR1 MDHEN and CDR2 SYDVKM. Trimming stripped 4 bases from V and 8 bases from J, with 18 bases between.

The genes are TRBV6-5 and TRBJ2-4, with 8 nucleotides matching TRBD2. The CDR3 spans 13 residues. Looked up from germline, CDR1 is MNHEY and CDR2 is SVGAGI. V lost 3 bases and J lost 14; bases outside the gene matches: 9. This CDR3 reads CASSYSAGLAKYF. CDR3 bases: TGTGCCAGCAGTTATTCCGCAGGACTAGCCAAGTACTTC.

The V and J genes are TRBV7-3 and TRBJ2-1; 7 bases align to TRBD2. Germline CDR1 SGHTA, CDR2 FQGTGA. The CDR3 covers 14 residues. Germline trimming cut 3 bases from V and 6 bases from J; bases unmatched to any gene: 5. CDR3 nucleotide sequence: TGTGCCAGCAGCTTTGCGGGGGTGGGCAATGAGCAGTTCTTC. Amino acid sequence: CASSFAGVGNEQFF.

J is TRBJ2-6 and V is TRBV2, with 8 bases lining up with TRBD1. The CDR3 covers 16 residues. Unmatched junction bases numbered 5, after V lost 5 bases and J lost 2 bases. CDR1 and CDR2 from the germline V gene are SNHLY and FYNNEI. CDR3 region: CASSPSTGAGANVLTF. The DNA of the CDR3 is TGTGCCAGCAGTCCCTCGACAGGGGCTGGGGCCAACGTCCTGACTTTC.

This clonotype came up once. This sequence joins TRBV30 and TRBJ1-6; possible D gene TRBD1, 5 bases. With 3 bases removed from V and 5 bases from J, the gap between germline ends came to 11 bases. CDR1 and CDR2 from the germline V gene are GTSNPN and SVGIG (reference sequence). The CDR3 totals 14 residues. CDR3 DNA: TGTGCCTGGAGCGGGGACGGCCATAATTCACCCCTCCACTTT. Translating it yields CAWSGDGHNSPLHF.

This clonotype has more than one count but fewer than ten. The V call is TRBV20-1, the J call TRBJ1-5; D not certain. The CDR3 is made up of 13 amino acids. CDR1 is DFQATT and CDR2 is SNEGSKA in the germline V gene (reference sequence). The V gene lost 2 bases and the J gene lost 1 base, with 6 bases spanning the gap. The chain's CDR3 is CSARRESNQPQHF. The CDR3 DNA reads TGCAGTGCTAGAAGAGAAAGCAATCAGCCCCAGCATTTT.

The J gene is TRBJ2-5, the V gene TRBV7-8; 10 bases map to TRBD1. The CDR3 contains 15 residues. V dropped 5 bases and J dropped 2; count of bases not matched to a gene: 5. Germline CDR1 is SGHVS and CDR2 is FQNEAQ. Here the CDR3 DNA reads TGTGCCAGCAGCCGGGACAGGGGTCTACAAGAGACCCAGTACTTC. It codes for CASSRDRGLQETQYF.

The V call is TRBV20-1, the J call TRBJ1-6, with D perhaps TRBD1 (5 bases). Germline loops: CDR1 DFQATT, CDR2 SNEGSKA (reference sequence). Trimming pared 1 base from V and 0 bases from J, leaving 10 bases between. CDR3 length: 16 residues. CDR3 sequence (DNA): TGCAGTGCTAGAGCGTGGGGGAGCTCCTATAATTCACCCCTCCACTTT. Amino acids: CSARAWGSSYNSPLHF.

The rearrangement links TRBV19 to TRBJ1-5, with TRBD1 identical over 8 bases. The CDR3 is 14 amino acids. Germline values: CDR1 LNHDA, CDR2 SQIVND (reference sequence). Germline trimming cut 5 bases from V and 5 bases from J; bases unmatched to any gene: 5. As DNA, the CDR3 is TGTGCCAGTAGTGCAACAGGGGGTGATCAGCCCCAGCATTTT. This gives the protein CASSATGGDQPQHF.

This chain uses TRBV21-1 with TRBJ2-1; the table's D call, TRBD2, was not checked against the DNA. TRBV21-1 is described as a pseudogene. This CDR3 comprises 16 residues. The CDR3 DNA reads as TGTGCCAGCCTCAAAGGGGGCCAGCGGGAGTCCAATGAGCAGTTCTTC. Its protein is CASLKGGQRESNEQFF.

V and J are TRBV5-1 and TRBJ1-1, with no clear D. The CDR3 sequence is 14 residues long. The germline CDR1 and CDR2 sequences are SGHRS and YFSETQ. V gave up 2 bases and J gave up 0 bases, with 8 bases separating them. CDR3 DNA: TGCGCCAGCAGCTTATTCTACATGAACACTGAAGCTTTCTTT. Protein sequence: CASSLFYMNTEAFF.

This clonotype has just a few counts. The chain uses TRBV15 and TRBJ2-2, with a tentative D call TRBD2 (5 bases). The CDR3 covers 14 residues. V lost 0 bases and J lost 9, with 11 bases in between. Per the germline V gene, CDR1 is LNHNV and CDR2 is YYDKDF (reference sequence). This CDR3 reads CATSRDSRGRELFF. For the CDR3, the DNA is TGTGCCACCAGCAGAGATTCGCGAGGGCGGGAGCTGTTTTTT.